This TCR beta chain was documented in a study of blood T cells in healthy people across ages. Germline CDR1 is DFQATT and CDR2 is SNEGSKA (reference sequence). V was pared by 6 bases and J by 0 bases, with 5 bases of the junction left unmatched. The CDR3 totals 13 residues. Study-level points and caveats: A greater number of naive CD4+ cells and higher diversity distinguished long-lived donors from aged donors.

Then a second PCR, running roughly 7 to 11 cycles, was carried out with a sample-barcoded 5' primer and a J-beta primer mix. TCRdb itself ran the 5' RACE reads through MiXCR, one entry per CDR3 protein. The data hold some 800,000 distinct CDR3 sequences, with 25% observed a single time. Note on this clonotype: Its specificity is unknown.

These data also featured in a second study, about T cells of mothers and their children. That work contributes: At a sensitivity of roughly 90 clones per million clonotypes, no persistent microchimeric T cell clones appeared.

V gene TRBV20-1 combines with J gene TRBJ2-7, with 7 bases identical to TRBD1. The TCR sequence derives from a boy aged 5 to 17 in good health. The sequencing sample was made of blood. The CDR3 DNA is TGCAGTGCGCCGGACAGGCACTCCTACGAGCAGTACTTC. Residues: CSAPDRHSYEQYF.